Shown below are 6 T cell receptor beta chains from a single sample sequenced in a study of T-cell reconstitution after alpha-beta-depleted transplantation in children. Unique molecular identifiers were built into the TCRbeta library. MiXCR was run by TCRdb on the PCR reads, yielding one entry per CDR3 protein. Of about 610,000 distinct CDR3 sequences detected, 25% to 30% appear once; the ten largest clones hold about 35%. The specimen comprised PBMCs, sampled before TCRalphabeta/CD19-depleted stem cell transplant. All receptors derive from a boy under two years old with Wiskott-Aldrich syndrome, due to receive a stem cell transplant.

This rearrangement joins TRBV7-9 to TRBJ2-1, with no clear D. The ends were cut back, 2 bases at V and 10 bases at J, with 15 bases in the middle. From germline, CDR1 is SEHNR and CDR2 FQNEAQ (reference sequence). This CDR3 has 14 residues. This chain's CDR3 is CASSLSQTLLEQFF. The CDR3 DNA sequence: TGTGCCAGCAGCTTAAGTCAGACGCTTTTAGAGCAGTTCTTC.

The chain carries TRBV18 and TRBJ2-7, with TRBD2 matching 8 bases. Trimming at V came to 3 bases and at J to 7 bases, leaving 17 bases not matched to a gene. The CDR3 spans 17 residues. CDR1 KGHSH and CDR2 LQKENI come from the germline V gene. This chain's CDR3 is CASSPITSGYKAGEQYF. CDR3 bases: TGTGCCAGCTCACCTATAACTAGCGGATATAAGGCAGGGGAGCAGTACTTC.

This clonotype was seen a handful of times. V usage is TRBV5-1 and J usage is TRBJ2-7, with 8 bases that match TRBD2. Germline V lookup: CDR1 SGHRS, CDR2 YFSETQ. This CDR3 comprises 15 residues. Trimming took 3 bases from V and 2 from J; bases not matched to a gene: 7. The CDR3 is CASSSASGSPYEQYF. The CDR3 DNA reads as TGCGCCAGCAGCTCCGCCAGCGGGAGTCCCTACGAGCAGTACTTC.

V gene TRBV29-1 combines with J gene TRBJ2-7; 7 bases are a match to TRBD1. The ends lost 6 bases at V and 3 bases at J; junction bases unmatched: 8. This CDR3 is built from 13 residues. Germline values: CDR1 SQVTM, CDR2 ANQGSEA. The CDR3 loop reads CSVIQTGNYEQYF. The CDR3 nucleotides are TGCAGCGTGATCCAGACAGGGAACTACGAGCAGTACTTC.

V gene TRBV10-3 combines with J gene TRBJ2-2; perhaps TRBD1 as D (6 bases). CDR3 length: 14 residues. Germline V lookup: CDR1 ENHRY, CDR2 SYGVKD. Trimming shortened V by 10 bases and J by 1 base, and 13 bases separated the two germline ends. The CDR3 sequence is CATTGTMNTGELFF. CDR3 sequence (DNA): TGTGCCACCACCGGGACAATGAACACCGGGGAGCTGTTTTTT.

This rearrangement joins TRBV29-1 to TRBJ2-5; TRBD2 aligns across 9 bases. The CDR3 is made up of 14 amino acids. Germline V gene data show CDR1 as SQVTM and CDR2 as ANQGSEA. Trimming took 6 bases from V and 3 from J; bases not matched to a gene: 8. The CDR3 nucleotides are TGCAGCGTCGCTCGTAGACTAGCGGAAGAGACCCAGTACTTC. This codes for CSVARRLAEETQYF.